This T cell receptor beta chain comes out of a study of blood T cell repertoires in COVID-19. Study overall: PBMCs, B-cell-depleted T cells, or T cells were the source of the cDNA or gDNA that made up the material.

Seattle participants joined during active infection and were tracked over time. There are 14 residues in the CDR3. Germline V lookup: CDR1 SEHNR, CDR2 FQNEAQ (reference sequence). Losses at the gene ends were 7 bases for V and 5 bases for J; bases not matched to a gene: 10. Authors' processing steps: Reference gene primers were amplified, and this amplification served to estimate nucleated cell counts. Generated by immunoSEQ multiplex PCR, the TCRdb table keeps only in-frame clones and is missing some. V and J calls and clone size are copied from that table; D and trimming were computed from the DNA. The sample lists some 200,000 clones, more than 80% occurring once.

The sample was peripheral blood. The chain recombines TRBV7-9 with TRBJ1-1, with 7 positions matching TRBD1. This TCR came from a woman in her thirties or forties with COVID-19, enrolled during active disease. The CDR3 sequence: CASTKQTGNTEAFF. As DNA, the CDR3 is TGTGCCAGCACCAAACAGACAGGGAATACTGAAGCTTTCTTT.